This T cell receptor beta chain was retrieved from a study of preoperative IRX-2 immunotherapy in early breast cancer. Treatment indicated: preoperative locoregional IRX-2 cytokine immunotherapy. Patients received preoperative, locoregional IRX-2 cytokine immunotherapy in a phase Ib study. Germline V gene lookup returns CDR1 MGHRA and CDR2 YSYEKL. The CDR3 is 18 residues long. The ends were cut back, 1 base at V and 1 base at J, with 19 bases in the middle. This table comes from immunoSEQ multiplex PCR, and its TCRdb copy is limited to in-frame clones, with some not included. The data contain 35,000 to 50,000 clones, about 95% of them singletons.

The TCR originated in a human donor with breast cancer. J is TRBJ1-1 and V is TRBV4-1; D is unresolved. The material sequenced was tumor tissue, taken after IRX-2 immunotherapy. This CDR3 reads CASSQGWGGRVRNTEAFF. As DNA, the CDR3 is TGCGCCAGCAGCCAAGGATGGGGAGGTCGGGTTCGGAACACTGAAGCTTTCTTT.